This TCR beta chain was obtained from a study of technical replicates of blood from a handful of donors. Sequenced by immunoSEQ multiplex PCR; TCRdb stores in-frame clones only, minus some. The table includes under 85,000 clones, about 96% detected once. J gave up 3 bases and V 5 bases, and 5 bases lay outside the gene matches. CDR1 SGHTA and CDR2 FQGNSA come from the germline V gene. This CDR3 contains 14 residues. The specimen sequenced was T cells isolated from PBMCs. This TCR came from a human donor in good health. This chain uses TRBV7-2 with TRBJ1-2; 8 bases map to TRBD1. This chain's CDR3 is CASSRTGGDYGYTF. The CDR3 DNA sequence: TGTGCCAGCAGCAGAACAGGGGGGGACTATGGCTACACCTTC. Based on the CDR3 plus reference TRBV7-2 and TRBJ1-2, the full variable domain is GAGVSQSPSNKVTEKGKDVELRCDPISGHTALYWYRQSLGQGLEFLIYFQGNSAPDKSGLPSDRFSAERTGGSVSTLTIQRTQQEDSAVYLCASSRTGGDYGYTFGSGTRLTVV.